The 9 T cell receptor beta chains given below trace back to one sample, sequenced in a study of blood T cell repertoires in COVID-19. Measured with immunoSEQ multiplex PCR; TCRdb has only the in-frame clones, and not every one. The table records roughly 200,000 clones, under 90% of them present only once. The material sequenced was peripheral blood. These receptors were obtained from a man aged 40-50 years with acute or convalescent COVID-19.

The chain employs TRBV2 and TRBJ2-1; TRBD2 aligns across 13 bases. Germline CDR1 is SNHLY and CDR2 is FYNNEI. This CDR3 has 15 residues. The trim removed 6 bases at V and 9 bases at J, leaving 8 bases unmatched. The CDR3 here is CASSRTSGGAGEQFF. Here the CDR3 DNA reads TGTGCCAGCAGCAGAACTAGCGGGGGGGCAGGTGAGCAGTTCTTC.

The chain joins TRBV4-1 to TRBJ1-2, with 8 nucleotides matching TRBD1. CDR1 is MGHRA, CDR2 YSYEKL, per germline. The junction had 10 bases not matched to a gene; V was cut back by 4 bases and J by 6 bases. CDR3 length equals 15 residues. CDR3 amino acids: CASSRVGQGGNGYTF. The DNA for the CDR3 is TGCGCCAGCAGCCGGGTCGGACAGGGCGGAAATGGCTACACCTTC.

This clone came up once. The gene calls are TRBV14 and TRBJ2-3, with D perhaps matching TRBD2 (7 bases). V was pared by 4 bases and J by 8 bases, with 16 bases between. Germline assignment: CDR1 SGHDN and CDR2 FVKESK. This CDR3 spans 14 amino acids. Written as DNA, the CDR3 is TGTGCCAGCAGCCTGGGACTAACAGGGAGTACGCAGTATTTT. It is translated as CASSLGLTGSTQYF.

V gene TRBV4-3 combines with J gene TRBJ1-4, with D possibly being TRBD1 (5 bases). Germline V lookup: CDR1 LGHNA, CDR2 YSLEER. Trimming cost V 4 bases and J 5 bases, with 17 bases left between them. The CDR3 runs to 16 residues. The chain's CDR3 is CASSLWTGGENEKLFF. The CDR3 DNA reads TGCGCCAGCAGCCTTTGGACGGGGGGTGAAAATGAAAAACTGTTTTTT.

The rearrangement joins TRBV10-3 to TRBJ2-5; tentatively, D is TRBD2 (6 bases). V shed 4 bases and J shed 3 bases, with 9 bases lying between them. The CDR3 covers 13 residues. Germline CDR1 reads ENHRY; CDR2 reads SYGVKD. The CDR3 reads CAISAGGEETQYF. The CDR3 DNA reads as TGTGCCATCAGTGCCGGCGGGGAAGAGACCCAGTACTTC.

This clone was detected a few times. The gene calls are TRBV5-1 and TRBJ2-7; 9 nucleotides line up with TRBD1. The CDR3 sequence is 14 residues long. Trimming at V came to 4 bases and at J to 4 bases, leaving 6 bases not matched to a gene. CDR1 SGHRS and CDR2 YFSETQ come from the germline V gene. As DNA, the CDR3 is TGCGCCAGCAGCGGGACAGGGAAAGGGTACGAGCAGTACTTC. Amino acid sequence: CASSGTGKGYEQYF. Looking up the rest from reference TRBV5-1 and TRBJ2-7 gives the full variable domain: KAGVTQTPRYLIKTRGQQVTLSCSPISGHRSVSWYQQTPGQGLQFLFEYFSETQRNKGNFPGRFSGRQFSNSRSEMNVSTLELGDSALYLCASSGTGKGYEQYFGPGTRLTVT.

Only one count was recorded for this clone. The chain joins TRBV4-2 to TRBJ2-2; TRBD2 matches 7 bases. V dropped 2 bases and J dropped 2; count of bases not matched to a gene: 8. Per germline, CDR1 LGHNA and CDR2 YNFKEQ. The CDR3 has 17 residues. The CDR3 loop reads CASSQLERGVNTGELFF. The CDR3 DNA follows: TGTGCCAGCAGCCAACTAGAACGGGGGGTTAACACCGGGGAGCTGTTTTTT.

This clone was counted ten times or more. The chain carries TRBV5-8 and TRBJ1-1; D perhaps matches TRBD1 (6 bases). V was clipped by 5 bases and J by 5 bases, with 7 bases between them. The germline CDR1 and CDR2 sequences are SGHTS and YDEGEE. The CDR3 has 11 residues. The CDR3 is CASRQGTEAFF. The CDR3 DNA follows: TGTGCCAGCAGACAGGGAACTGAAGCTTTCTTT.

V gene TRBV4-1 combines with J gene TRBJ2-7, with 14 bases lining up with TRBD2. V dropped 1 base and J dropped 3; count of bases not matched to a gene: 8. This CDR3 region has 18 residues. Germline-derived CDR1 and CDR2 are MGHRA and YSYEKL. The CDR3 protein is CASSQAGLAGGLLYEQYF. In DNA form, the CDR3 reads TGCGCCAGCAGCCAAGCCGGACTAGCGGGGGGCTTACTCTACGAGCAGTACTTC.